These 18 T cell receptor beta chains were all obtained from the same sample, sequenced in a study of ipilimumab plus nivolumab after autologous stem cell transplantation. Clones were read by immunoSEQ multiplex PCR, and TCRdb kept only the in-frame ones, dropping some. The sample includes about 43,000 clones, about 88% of them seen just once. The specimen was PBMCs, collected in a trial of ipilimumab plus nivolumab as post-transplant consolidation. The receptors stem from a male donor with multiple myeloma.

The count of this clone is one. This chain connects TRBV5-5 to TRBJ2-7, with a weak D call TRBD1 (5 bases). Trimming shortened V by 2 bases and J by 3 bases, and 15 bases separated the two germline ends. Germline V gene sequence: CDR1 SGHKS, CDR2 YYEKEE (reference sequence). CDR3 length: 15 amino acids. CDR3 sequence: CASSFFSTGVYEQYF. CDR3 bases: TGTGCCAGCAGCTTTTTCTCCACAGGAGTCTACGAGCAGTACTTC.

This sequence joins TRBV2 and TRBJ1-4; D is unclear. Trimming stripped 6 bases from V and 3 bases from J, with 11 bases between. Germline V gene sequence: CDR1 SNHLY, CDR2 FYNNEI. The CDR3 is made up of 14 amino acids. CDR3 sequence: CASSRAGANEKLFF. The CDR3, as DNA: TGTGCCAGCAGCCGGGCGGGTGCTAATGAAAAACTGTTTTTT.

This rearrangement joins TRBV28 to TRBJ2-5, with 7 bases identical to TRBD2. The CDR3 runs to 16 residues. V was clipped by 5 bases and J by 7 bases; unmatched bases: 16. Germline-derived CDR1 and CDR2 are MDHEN and SYDVKM. CDR3 residues: CASSPAGLADPGTQYF. Written as DNA, the CDR3 is TGTGCCAGCAGTCCCGCGGGGCTAGCGGACCCAGGGACCCAGTACTTC.

The V call is TRBV6-1, the J call TRBJ2-5; 7 bases align to TRBD1. Germline loops: CDR1 MNHNS, CDR2 SASEGT. This CDR3 contains 14 residues. The V and J ends lost 4 bases and 3 bases, in that order; junction bases with no gene match: 5. CDR3 region: CASSGGDREETQYF. The CDR3 bases are TGTGCCAGCAGTGGGGGCGACAGGGAAGAGACCCAGTACTTC.

This chain joins TRBV5-4 and TRBJ2-1; TRBD2 is a possible D gene (6 bases). The CDR3 length is 16 residues. V was pared by 3 bases and J by 3 bases, with 16 bases between. Germline V gene sequence: CDR1 SGHNT, CDR2 YYREEE (reference sequence). CDR3 bases: TGTGCCAGCAGCTCCATTTCCGGGAGCGTCTACAATGAGCAGTTCTTC. Protein sequence: CASSSISGSVYNEQFF.

J is TRBJ2-1 and V is TRBV7-2; D is uncertain. This CDR3 region has 15 residues. Germline lookup yields CDR1 SGHTA and CDR2 FQGNSA. V gave up 2 bases and J gave up 6 bases, with 14 bases separating them. CDR3 DNA sequence: TGTGCCAGCAGCTTAAGTACGCCTGGGCTCAATGAGCAGTTCTTC. As protein: CASSLSTPGLNEQFF.

The chain uses TRBV7-9 and TRBJ2-7; D uncertain. The CDR3 runs 13 residues. V lost 7 bases, J lost 2 bases, and 12 bases lay in between. Germline V lookup: CDR1 SEHNR, CDR2 FQNEAQ (reference sequence). CDR3 region: CASTTQIAYEQYF. The CDR3 DNA reads TGTGCCAGCACGACACAAATAGCCTACGAGCAGTACTTC.

The chain employs TRBV5-1 and TRBJ1-4; 8 bases align to TRBD1. Germline lookup yields CDR1 SGHRS and CDR2 YFSETQ. The trim removed 3 bases at V and 7 bases at J, leaving 8 bases unmatched. The CDR3 totals 15 residues. CDR3 bases: TGCGCCAGCAGCTACTCAGGGGGCGCGGGTGAAAAACTGTTTTTT. This sequence encodes CASSYSGGAGEKLFF.

This clone was observed a handful of times. This sequence joins TRBV29-1 and TRBJ1-1; D is ambiguous. V lost 6 bases and J lost 5, with 16 bases in between. Germline CDR1 is SQVTM and CDR2 is ANQGSEA. The CDR3 is 13 amino acids. The CDR3 spells CSVGPTGGTEAFF. The CDR3 DNA follows: TGCAGCGTGGGCCCGACGGGAGGGACTGAAGCTTTCTTT.

J is TRBJ2-2 and V is TRBV6-1; 10 nucleotides match TRBD1. Germline-derived CDR1 and CDR2 are MNHNS and SASEGT. CDR3 length: 14 amino acids. With V trimmed by 4 bases and J by 5 bases, 1 base remained unmatched. CDR3 amino acids: CASSVGQGTGELFF. CDR3 bases: TGTGCCAGCAGTGTGGGACAGGGGACCGGGGAGCTGTTTTTT.

V is TRBV27 and J is TRBJ2-7; D might be TRBD1 (6 bases). Germline V gene lookup returns CDR1 MNHEY and CDR2 SMNVEV (reference sequence). CDR3 length: 15 amino acids. The V end was cut by 5 bases, the J end by 6 bases, with 20 bases between. The CDR3 nucleotides are TGTGCCAGCAGTCCCAGTACGCCTACAGGGTCCGAGCAGTACTTC. Amino acid sequence: CASSPSTPTGSEQYF.

This clone was detected only once. V and J are TRBV5-6 and TRBJ2-2, with D possibly matching TRBD1 (5 bases). Germline CDR1 is SGHDT and CDR2 is YYEEEE. Trimming removed 0 bases from V and 5 bases from J, with 14 bases in between. This CDR3 has 16 residues. The CDR3 bases are TGTGCCAGCAGCTTGGCCTTCAGGGCCCATACCGGGGAGCTGTTTTTT. This translates into CASSLAFRAHTGELFF.

This chain uses TRBV7-8 with TRBJ1-5; no firm D call. This CDR3 contains 13 residues. Germline CDR1 SGHVS, CDR2 FQNEAQ. V lost 1 base to trimming and J lost 5 bases, with 6 bases between them. In DNA form, the CDR3 reads TGTGCCAGCAGCTTAGGAAGCTATCAGCCCCAGCATTTT. Translation: CASSLGSYQPQHF.

V gene TRBV7-2 combines with J gene TRBJ1-2; D unresolved. Looked up from germline, CDR1 is SGHTA and CDR2 is FQGNSA. The CDR3 is made up of 13 amino acids. V shed 3 bases and J shed 0 bases, with 5 bases lying between them. CDR3 sequence (DNA): TGTGCCAGCAGCTTTAGGGCTAACTATGGCTACACCTTC. Its protein product is CASSFRANYGYTF. Full variable domain (rest looked up from reference TRBV7-2 and TRBJ1-2): GAGVSQSPSNKVTEKGKDVELRCDPISGHTALYWYRQSLGQGLEFLIYFQGNSAPDKSGLPSDRFSAERTGGSVSTLTIQRTQQEDSAVYLCASSFRANYGYTFGSGTRLTVV.

V usage is TRBV27 and J usage is TRBJ2-1, with 7 bases lining up with TRBD2. Germline CDR1 reads MNHEY; CDR2 reads SMNVEV (reference sequence). Trimming took 7 bases from V and 1 from J; bases not matched to a gene: 10. The CDR3 extends over 16 amino acids. The CDR3, as DNA: TGTGCCAGCACCAGTCGTGGCGGGAGATCCTACAATGAGCAGTTCTTC. The encoded protein is CASTSRGGRSYNEQFF.

V is TRBV6-6 and J is TRBJ1-2; D is unclear. The CDR3 has 12 amino acids. Germline loops: CDR1 MNHNY, CDR2 SVGAGI (reference sequence). The V end was cut by 2 bases, the J end by 7 bases, with 8 bases between. The CDR3 here is CASSYVGGGYTF. The CDR3 nucleotides read TGTGCCAGCAGTTACGTTGGTGGTGGCTACACCTTC.

The J gene is TRBJ1-1, the V gene TRBV9, with D possibly TRBD1 on 6 matching bases. This CDR3 is 18 amino acids long. The germline V gene encodes CDR1 SGDLS and CDR2 YYNGEE. V lost 0 bases and J lost 4, with 22 bases in between. The CDR3 DNA reads TGTGCCAGCAGCGTAGATGGGGCGAACAGGGAAATAGGCACTGAAGCTTTCTTT. Translating it yields CASSVDGANREIGTEAFF.

This clone was seen a single time. This chain links TRBV6-4 with TRBJ1-1; no definite D call. V gave up 6 bases and J gave up 4 bases, with 12 bases separating them. The germline V gene has CDR1 MRHNA and CDR2 SNTAGT. The CDR3 is 13 residues long. For the CDR3, the DNA is TGTGCCAGCAGACGGGAGGTGGGCACTGAAGCTTTCTTT. It specifies CASRREVGTEAFF.